Sequencing of this T cell receptor beta chain was carried out in a study of T cells in Graves' hyperthyroidism and ophthalmopathy. Authors of the study amplified TCR beta CDR3 regions from RNA transcripts. Initially, a first-round RT-PCR of the TCR CDR3 employed the HTBI primer set. One entry per CDR3 protein results from TCRdb running MiXCR on the multiplex PCR reads. The table shows fewer than 550,000 distinct CDR3 sequences, with approximately 15% occurring only once. Using less than 12 ml of fresh peripheral blood, PBMCs were prepared. The CDR3 contains 14 residues. Germline V gene data show CDR1 as MNHEY and CDR2 as SMNVEV (reference sequence). V lost 3 bases, J lost 4 bases, and 12 bases lay in between. This clonotype was seen at least ten times.

J is TRBJ2-5 and V is TRBV27; D may match TRBD1 or TRBD2 (5 bases each). This clonotype was obtained from a woman younger than 35 with Graves' hyperthyroidism. Sequencing was performed on blood. The CDR3 DNA reads as TGTGCCAGCAGTTTGCGGACGGGGACAGAGACCCAGTACTTC. It codes for CASSLRTGTETQYF.